A single sample is the source of the 12 T cell receptor beta chains below, sequenced in a study of control samples from healthy donors and cancer patients. Clones were read by immunoSEQ multiplex PCR, and TCRdb kept only the in-frame ones, dropping some. The sample contains 75,000 to 80,000 clones, roughly nine tenths of which appear only once. Source material: PBMCs. The receptors were gathered from a woman aged 50 to 60 with colorectal cancer.

V is TRBV7-6 and J is TRBJ2-3; D gene ambiguous. The CDR3 is made up of 13 amino acids. Germline V gives CDR1 SGHVS, CDR2 FNYEAQ. V was cut by 5 bases and J by 2 bases, with 8 bases left in between. The CDR3 region is CASSQAPTDTQYF. CDR3 DNA: TGTGCCAGCAGCCAAGCGCCCACAGATACGCAGTATTTT.

The chain joins TRBV12-3 or TRBV12-4 to TRBJ1-2, with no clear D. CDR3 length equals 13 residues. The germline V and J ends were trimmed by 4 bases and 4 bases, with 10 bases remaining between them. DNA of the CDR3: TGTGCCAGCAGTTCGACGAGGGCCTATGGCTACACCTTC. This sequence encodes CASSSTRAYGYTF.

This rearrangement joins TRBV7-9 to TRBJ2-5; D may match TRBD1 or TRBD2 (5 bases each). Germline V CDR1 and CDR2: SEHNR, FQNEAQ (reference sequence). Trimming stripped 5 bases from V and 1 base from J, with 14 bases between. The CDR3 covers 15 residues. The DNA for the CDR3 is TGTGCCAGCAGCCCGCCAGGTGGGGGCCAAGAGACCCAGTACTTC. This translates into CASSPPGGGQETQYF.

This clone showed up just a few times. The chain joins TRBV7-3 to TRBJ2-2; D perhaps matches TRBD1 (5 bases). Germline values: CDR1 SGHTA, CDR2 FQGTGA. CDR3 size: 14 residues. Trimming removed 3 bases from V and 2 bases from J, with 7 bases in between. The CDR3 bases are TGTGCCAGCAGCTTGGACACCAACACCGGGGAGCTGTTTTTT. As protein: CASSLDTNTGELFF.

The chain joins TRBV4-2 to TRBJ2-3; 10 bases line up with TRBD1. The V gene's germline CDR1 is LGHNA and CDR2 YNFKEQ. With V trimmed by 3 bases and J by 3 bases, 9 bases remained unmatched. The CDR3 length is 17 residues. In DNA, the CDR3 is TGTGCCAGCAGCCAGTTCAACCGGGACAGGGGAACAGATACGCAGTATTTT. Protein sequence: CASSQFNRDRGTDTQYF.

J is TRBJ1-1 and V is TRBV5-6; no clear D gene. The CDR3 spans 14 residues. V was trimmed by 1 base and J by 0 bases, leaving 7 bases between them. CDR1 is SGHDT, CDR2 YYEEEE, per germline. CDR3 nucleotide sequence: TGTGCCAGCAGCTTGTTTGGGATGAACACTGAAGCTTTCTTT. It specifies CASSLFGMNTEAFF.

The chain employs TRBV15 and TRBJ2-3, with D perhaps matching TRBD1 (6 bases). The CDR3 runs 15 residues. Trimming removed 3 bases from V and 4 bases from J, with 14 bases in between. Germline CDR1 and CDR2: LNHNV and YYDKDF (reference sequence). CDR3 protein: CATSRDSSRPDTQYF. As DNA, the CDR3 is TGTGCCACCAGCAGGGACAGTAGTCGTCCAGATACGCAGTATTTT. Supplemented by reference TRBV15 and TRBJ2-3, the full variable domain reads DAMVIQNPRYQVTQFGKPVTLSCSQTLNHNVMYWYQQKSSQAPKLLFHYYDKDFNNEADTPDNFQSRRPNTSFCFLDIRSPGLGDTAMYLCATSRDSSRPDTQYFGPGTRLTVL.

V gene TRBV7-8 combines with J gene TRBJ1-3, with TRBD1 matching 7 bases. Germline values: CDR1 SGHVS, CDR2 FQNEAQ. Trimming cost V 0 bases and J 1 base; bases outside gene matches: 9. The CDR3 contains 18 residues. The CDR3 loop is CASSLARQGGFSGNTIYF. CDR3 DNA sequence: TGTGCCAGCAGCTTAGCCCGGCAGGGGGGCTTTTCTGGAAACACCATATATTTT.

The chain recombines TRBV30 with TRBJ1-5, with no clear D. The CDR3 length is 14 residues. With 4 bases removed from V and 4 bases from J, the gap between germline ends came to 14 bases. Germline V CDR1 and CDR2: GTSNPN, SVGIG (reference sequence). The CDR3 is CAWNSDVRNQPQHF. CDR3 nucleotide sequence: TGTGCCTGGAATAGTGACGTACGGAATCAGCCCCAGCATTTT.

As to this clone: Other DNA sequences in this sample translate to the same CDR3. This chain links TRBV5-1 with TRBJ1-1, with TRBD1 matching over 7 bases. Germline CDR1 SGHRS, CDR2 YFSETQ. Germline trimming cut 4 bases from V and 1 base from J; bases unmatched to any gene: 4. The CDR3 totals 14 residues. The CDR3 nucleotides read TGCGCCAGCAGCCCCTGGACAGGGAACACTGAAGCTTTCTTT. It is translated as CASSPWTGNTEAFF.

This chain connects TRBV2 to TRBJ2-1, with TRBD1 matching 7 bases. CDR3 length: 14 residues. V lost 7 bases to trimming and J lost 8 bases; unmatched junction nucleotides: 11. In germline, CDR1 is SNHLY, CDR2 FYNNEI. The CDR3 loop reads CASTMGQGVDEQFF. CDR3 nucleotides: TGTGCCAGCACTATGGGCCAGGGGGTCGATGAGCAGTTCTTC.

The chain couples TRBV6-2 or TRBV6-3 to TRBJ1-1; the match to TRBD1 covers 11 bases. Losses at the gene ends were 2 bases for V and 4 bases for J; bases not matched to a gene: 9. The CDR3 extends over 17 amino acids. Germline CDR1 and CDR2: MNHEY and SVGEGT. CDR3 sequence (DNA): TGTGCCAGCAGTTACGGCGGACAGGGGGCTATAGGCACTGAAGCTTTCTTT. Translating it yields CASSYGGQGAIGTEAFF.